These T cell receptor beta chains were read from a single sample in a study of OX40 agonist ivuxolimab in advanced cancers. Method: immunoSEQ multiplex PCR; TCRdb's copy keeps in-frame clones and lacks some. The table has some 60,000 clones, roughly 87% seen once. The sample in question was CD4+ or CD8+ T cells sorted from blood, obtained in a trial of the OX40 agonist ivuxolimab. Every receptor here comes from an adult with an advanced solid tumor such as melanoma, head and neck, liver or kidney cancer. CDR3s include the opening cysteine and the closing phenylalanine or tryptophan.

V gene,J gene,CDR3 protein
TRBV5-3,TRBJ2-7,CASSLAGWVEQYF
TRBV5-4,TRBJ2-7,CASSIPDGGYEQYF
TRBV12-5,TRBJ1-5,CASGLVLDRALGNQPQHF
TRBV18,TRBJ2-5,CASSPPAAGKETQYF
TRBV7-9,NA,CASSSRELAGYEQYF
TRBV13,TRBJ2-1,CASNPVREGPNEQFF
TRBV7-2,TRBJ2-7,CASRNRQGPNYEQYF
TRBV7-6,TRBJ2-2,CASSRGGELFF
TRBV28,TRBJ2-2,CASSRIPVASGGELFF
TRBV4-1,TRBJ2-2,CASSQDSWRQGGTGELFF
TRBV6-6,TRBJ2-2,CASTDGLAAGELFF